A selection of T cell receptor beta chains follows, all from one sample in a study of human T cells and chemical hapten exposure. One entry per CDR3 protein results from TCRdb running MiXCR on the RACE reads. The sample contains about 90,000 distinct CDR3 sequences, approximately 9% of which appear only once. The sample was whole blood, taken in connection with sensitization to the hapten diphenylcyclopropenone (DPC). The source of these receptors is a man aged 40-50 years with alopecia areata. Some clones in this sample may be carry-over from other donors' samples. The CDR3 runs from the conserved cysteine through the conserved F or W. Fields, in order: J gene, D gene, clone size, V gene, CDR3 protein, CDR3 DNA. A D gene is named only where the DNA matches it firmly. Clone sizes are given selectively: once, few, many, or a class where the clone is expanded.

J gene: TRBJ2-1; D gene: TRBD1; clone size: few; V gene: TRBV6-2/TRBV6-3; CDR3 protein: CASSYSGTGVRNEQFF; CDR3 DNA: TGTGCCAGCAGTTACTCCGGGACAGGGGTACGGAATGAGCAGTTCTTC
J gene: TRBJ1-5; D gene: TRBD1; clone size: many; V gene: TRBV6-2/TRBV6-3; CDR3 protein: CASSPGQGQGYYNQPQHF; CDR3 DNA: TGTGCCAGCAGCCCCGGACAGGGACAAGGGTATTACAATCAGCCCCAGCATTTT
J gene: TRBJ2-7; D gene: -; clone size: many; V gene: TRBV6-1; CDR3 protein: CASSEGVGIYEQYF; CDR3 DNA: TGTGCCAGCAGTGAGGGCGTCGGAATATACGAGCAGTACTTC
J gene: TRBJ2-2; D gene: -; clone size: many; V gene: TRBV6-2/TRBV6-3; CDR3 protein: CASVIGYTGELFF; CDR3 DNA: TGTGCCAGCGTAATCGGCTACACCGGGGAGCTGTTTTTT
J gene: TRBJ2-7; D gene: -; clone size: -; V gene: TRBV28; CDR3 protein: CASVNRGSYYEQYF; CDR3 DNA: TGTGCCAGCGTAAACCGGGGCAGTTACTACGAGCAGTACTTC
J gene: TRBJ2-7; D gene: TRBD2; clone size: -; V gene: TRBV7-6; CDR3 protein: CASSREASGYYNEQYF; CDR3 DNA: TGTGCCAGCAGCCGTGAGGCTAGCGGGTACTACAATGAGCAGTACTTC
J gene: TRBJ2-1; D gene: -; clone size: -; V gene: TRBV5-1; CDR3 protein: CASSSLGQSTYNEQFF; CDR3 DNA: TGCGCCAGCAGCTCCCTAGGACAGAGCACCTACAATGAGCAGTTCTTC
J gene: TRBJ1-1; D gene: -; clone size: -; V gene: TRBV9; CDR3 protein: CASSVSVRVNTEAFF; CDR3 DNA: TGTGCCAGCAGCGTTTCGGTCAGGGTGAACACTGAAGCTTTCTTT
J gene: TRBJ1-5; D gene: -; clone size: -; V gene: TRBV21-1; CDR3 protein: CASRGRGGNQPQHF; CDR3 DNA: TGTGCCAGCAGAGGACGGGGCGGTAATCAGCCCCAGCATTTT
J gene: TRBJ1-6; D gene: TRBD1; clone size: many; V gene: TRBV6-5; CDR3 protein: CASTGQGNSPLHF; CDR3 DNA: TGTGCCAGCACCGGACAGGGAAATTCACCCCTCCACTTT
J gene: TRBJ2-7; D gene: -; clone size: few; V gene: TRBV18; CDR3 protein: CASSPPPGSMAYEQYF; CDR3 DNA: TGTGCCAGCTCACCACCCCCAGGGTCGATGGCGTACGAGCAGTACTTC
J gene: TRBJ1-5; D gene: -; clone size: -; V gene: TRBV5-4; CDR3 protein: CASSPFPSQPQHF; CDR3 DNA: TGTGCCAGCAGCCCTTTTCCCAGTCAGCCCCAGCATTTT
J gene: TRBJ2-3; D gene: -; clone size: few; V gene: TRBV12-3/TRBV12-4; CDR3 protein: CASSLGGLATSTDTQYF; CDR3 DNA: TGTGCCAGCAGTTTAGGGGGCCTAGCGACTAGCACAGATACGCAGTATTTT
J gene: TRBJ2-7; D gene: TRBD2; clone size: -; V gene: TRBV5-1; CDR3 protein: CASSDWTSGRVPEQYF; CDR3 DNA: TGCGCCAGCAGCGATTGGACTAGCGGGAGGGTTCCGGAGCAGTACTTC
J gene: TRBJ2-7; D gene: -; clone size: -; V gene: TRBV5-1; CDR3 protein: CASSLDRPEQQYF; CDR3 DNA: TGCGCCAGCAGCTTGGACAGGCCCGAGCAGCAGTACTTC
J gene: TRBJ2-1; D gene: TRBD2; clone size: many; V gene: TRBV4-3; CDR3 protein: CASSQVAGGGNEQFF; CDR3 DNA: TGCGCCAGCAGCCAAGTAGCGGGAGGGGGCAATGAGCAGTTCTTC
J gene: TRBJ2-1; D gene: -; clone size: -; V gene: TRBV4-2; CDR3 protein: CASSPQALMGANEQFF; CDR3 DNA: TGTGCCAGCAGCCCACAGGCACTAATGGGGGCCAATGAGCAGTTCTTC
J gene: TRBJ2-6; D gene: TRBD1; clone size: few; V gene: TRBV5-6; CDR3 protein: CASSQDRGPGANVLTF; CDR3 DNA: TGTGCCAGCAGCCAGGACAGGGGGCCCGGGGCCAACGTCCTGACTTTC
J gene: TRBJ2-3; D gene: -; clone size: few; V gene: TRBV5-5; CDR3 protein: CASSSGLDTQYF; CDR3 DNA: TGTGCCAGCAGCTCGGGACTCGATACGCAGTATTTT
J gene: TRBJ2-7; D gene: TRBD1; clone size: -; V gene: TRBV28; CDR3 protein: CASSPGTGYVEQYF; CDR3 DNA: TGTGCCAGCAGTCCCGGGACAGGGTACGTCGAGCAGTACTTC
J gene: TRBJ2-4; D gene: TRBD1; clone size: many; V gene: TRBV4-3; CDR3 protein: CASSQTPGGQKNIQYF; CDR3 DNA: TGCGCCAGCAGCCAAACCCCTGGGGGACAGAAAAACATTCAGTACTTC
J gene: TRBJ2-1; D gene: TRBD2; clone size: many; V gene: TRBV12-3/TRBV12-4; CDR3 protein: CASRLAGSYEQFF; CDR3 DNA: TGTGCCAGCAGACTAGCGGGTAGTTATGAGCAGTTCTTC
J gene: TRBJ1-6; D gene: -; clone size: few; V gene: TRBV6-2/TRBV6-3; CDR3 protein: CASSLGFRSPLHF; CDR3 DNA: TGTGCCAGCAGTTTAGGCTTTCGATCACCCCTCCACTTT
J gene: TRBJ2-5; D gene: TRBD1; clone size: -; V gene: TRBV27; CDR3 protein: CASSPRQGLAIVETQYF; CDR3 DNA: TGTGCCAGCAGTCCCCGACAGGGGCTCGCGATTGTAGAGACCCAGTACTTC
J gene: TRBJ2-2; D gene: TRBD2; clone size: -; V gene: TRBV6-5; CDR3 protein: CASRQLAGGTGELFF; CDR3 DNA: TGTGCCAGCAGACAACTAGCGGGAGGAACCGGGGAGCTGTTTTTT
J gene: TRBJ1-6; D gene: -; clone size: many; V gene: TRBV7-2; CDR3 protein: CASSFYTFTGSPLHF; CDR3 DNA: TGTGCCAGCAGCTTCTATACTTTTACTGGTTCACCCCTCCACTTT
J gene: TRBJ1-1; D gene: -; clone size: -; V gene: TRBV7-8; CDR3 protein: CASRREQNTEAFF; CDR3 DNA: TGTGCCAGCAGGCGGGAACAGAACACTGAAGCTTTCTTT
J gene: TRBJ1-1; D gene: -; clone size: -; V gene: TRBV3-1; CDR3 protein: CASSQGLGSAFF; CDR3 DNA: TGTGCCAGCAGCCAAGGACTGGGGTCTGCTTTCTTT
J gene: TRBJ1-2; D gene: -; clone size: few; V gene: TRBV6-5; CDR3 protein: CASSLLQGTNYGYTF; CDR3 DNA: TGTGCCAGCAGTCTACTCCAGGGGACTAACTATGGCTACACCTTC
J gene: TRBJ1-4; D gene: -; clone size: few; V gene: TRBV7-8; CDR3 protein: CASSPTVQRWSNEKLFF; CDR3 DNA: TGTGCCAGCAGCCCTACCGTGCAAAGGTGGAGTAATGAAAAACTGTTTTTT
J gene: TRBJ1-1; D gene: -; clone size: -; V gene: TRBV7-9; CDR3 protein: CASFRDPNTEAFF; CDR3 DNA: TGTGCCAGTTTCAGGGATCCGAACACTGAAGCTTTCTTT
J gene: TRBJ2-1; D gene: -; clone size: many; V gene: TRBV20-1; CDR3 protein: CSAQASLASNEQFF; CDR3 DNA: TGCAGTGCCCAGGCGTCGCTAGCCTCCAATGAGCAGTTCTTC
J gene: TRBJ1-6; D gene: TRBD1; clone size: many; V gene: TRBV6-1; CDR3 protein: CASSLGQGDSPLHF; CDR3 DNA: TGTGCCAGCAGTCTGGGACAGGGTGACTCACCCCTCCACTTT
J gene: TRBJ1-1; D gene: -; clone size: few; V gene: TRBV7-2; CDR3 protein: CASSLAPGQSNTEAFF; CDR3 DNA: TGTGCCAGCAGCTTAGCTCCGGGACAATCGAACACTGAAGCTTTCTTT
J gene: TRBJ2-1; D gene: -; clone size: few; V gene: TRBV12-3/TRBV12-4; CDR3 protein: CALSWGGLEQFF; CDR3 DNA: TGTGCCCTCAGTTGGGGGGGGCTTGAGCAGTTCTTC
J gene: TRBJ2-3; D gene: TRBD2; clone size: -; V gene: TRBV20-1; CDR3 protein: CSASISGTPTDTQYF; CDR3 DNA: TGCAGTGCTAGCATTAGCGGGACCCCCACAGATACGCAGTATTTT
J gene: TRBJ1-5; D gene: TRBD1; clone size: many; V gene: TRBV6-2/TRBV6-3; CDR3 protein: CASRPGQNNQPQHF; CDR3 DNA: TGTGCCAGCAGGCCGGGACAGAATAATCAGCCCCAGCATTTT
J gene: TRBJ2-5; D gene: -; clone size: -; V gene: TRBV5-1; CDR3 protein: CASSLIGLLGETQYF; CDR3 DNA: TGCGCCAGCAGCTTGATTGGACTCCTGGGAGAGACCCAGTACTTC
J gene: TRBJ1-6; D gene: -; clone size: few; V gene: TRBV20-1; CDR3 protein: CSARPLGVSPLHF; CDR3 DNA: TGCAGTGCTAGACCCCTCGGGGTTTCACCCCTCCACTTT
J gene: TRBJ2-2; D gene: -; clone size: many; V gene: TRBV10-2; CDR3 protein: CASESGHAGELFF; CDR3 DNA: TGCGCCAGCGAGAGCGGTCATGCCGGGGAGCTGTTTTTT
J gene: TRBJ2-7; D gene: TRBD2; clone size: few; V gene: TRBV13; CDR3 protein: CASSLTTSGTYEQYF; CDR3 DNA: TGTGCCAGCAGCCTAACGACTAGCGGGACCTACGAGCAGTACTTC
J gene: TRBJ2-5; D gene: TRBD2; clone size: few; V gene: TRBV20-1; CDR3 protein: CSALAGGGGETQYF; CDR3 DNA: TGCAGTGCTTTAGCGGGAGGGGGGGGAGAGACCCAGTACTTC
J gene: TRBJ1-1; D gene: -; clone size: many; V gene: TRBV28; CDR3 protein: CASNWAGRPTEAFF; CDR3 DNA: TGTGCCAGCAATTGGGCGGGACGGCCCACTGAAGCTTTCTTT
J gene: TRBJ2-1; D gene: TRBD2; clone size: many; V gene: TRBV2; CDR3 protein: CASSDPGGEFF; CDR3 DNA: TGTGCCAGCAGTGATCCGGGAGGGGAGTTCTTC
J gene: TRBJ2-1; D gene: -; clone size: -; V gene: TRBV20-1; CDR3 protein: CSASPLAVSYNEQFF; CDR3 DNA: TGCAGTGCTAGCCCCTTGGCTGTCTCCTACAATGAGCAGTTCTTC
J gene: TRBJ2-3; D gene: -; clone size: once; V gene: TRBV7-2; CDR3 protein: CASSLGSGRSDTQYF; CDR3 DNA: TGTGCCAGCAGCCTCGGCTCCGGGAGAAGCGATACGCAGTATTTT
J gene: TRBJ2-5; D gene: -; clone size: -; V gene: TRBV5-8; CDR3 protein: CASSGRQQETQYF; CDR3 DNA: TGTGCCAGCAGCGGGAGACAGCAAGAGACCCAGTACTTC
J gene: TRBJ1-2; D gene: TRBD1; clone size: -; V gene: TRBV18; CDR3 protein: CASSPPTGSYGYTF; CDR3 DNA: TGTGCCAGCTCACCCCCGACAGGGAGCTATGGCTACACCTTC
J gene: TRBJ1-4; D gene: -; clone size: many; V gene: TRBV5-5; CDR3 protein: CASSSGTLGEKLFF; CDR3 DNA: TGTGCCAGCAGTTCCGGGACCCTGGGGGAAAAACTGTTTTTT
J gene: TRBJ2-3; D gene: -; clone size: few; V gene: TRBV7-3; CDR3 protein: CASSQLQNTDTQYF; CDR3 DNA: TGTGCCAGCAGCCAGCTACAGAACACAGATACGCAGTATTTT
J gene: TRBJ2-3; D gene: TRBD1; clone size: few; V gene: TRBV6-6; CDR3 protein: CASSYTGGPADTQYF; CDR3 DNA: TGTGCCAGCAGTTATACAGGGGGCCCGGCAGATACGCAGTATTTT
J gene: TRBJ1-5; D gene: -; clone size: -; V gene: TRBV12-3/TRBV12-4; CDR3 protein: CASSLGGAGNQPQHF; CDR3 DNA: TGTGCCAGCAGTTTAGGGGGGGCTGGCAATCAGCCCCAGCATTTT
J gene: TRBJ1-6; D gene: TRBD1; clone size: -; V gene: TRBV7-9; CDR3 protein: CASSFGRDSNSPLHF; CDR3 DNA: TGTGCCAGCAGCTTCGGTCGGGACAGTAATTCACCCCTCCACTTT
J gene: TRBJ2-7; D gene: -; clone size: -; V gene: TRBV7-3; CDR3 protein: CASSSGPTYEQYF; CDR3 DNA: TGTGCCAGCAGCTCCGGGCCAACCTACGAGCAGTACTTC
J gene: TRBJ1-2; D gene: TRBD1; clone size: few; V gene: TRBV28; CDR3 protein: CASSLTGEGYGYTF; CDR3 DNA: TGTGCCAGCAGTTTGACAGGGGAAGGTTATGGCTACACCTTC